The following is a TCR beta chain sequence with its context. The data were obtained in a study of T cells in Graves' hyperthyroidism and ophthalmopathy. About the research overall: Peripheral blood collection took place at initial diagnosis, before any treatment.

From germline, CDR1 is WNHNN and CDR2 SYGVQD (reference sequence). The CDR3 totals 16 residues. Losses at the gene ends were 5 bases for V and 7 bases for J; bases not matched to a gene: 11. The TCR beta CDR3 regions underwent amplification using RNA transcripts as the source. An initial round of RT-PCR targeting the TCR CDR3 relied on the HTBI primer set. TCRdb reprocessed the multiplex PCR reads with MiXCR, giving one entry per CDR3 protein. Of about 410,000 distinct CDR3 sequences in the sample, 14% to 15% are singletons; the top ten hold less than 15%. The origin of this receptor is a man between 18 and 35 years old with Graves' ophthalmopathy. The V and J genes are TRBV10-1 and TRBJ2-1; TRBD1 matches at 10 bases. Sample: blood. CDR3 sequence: CASSPGTGDASNEQFF. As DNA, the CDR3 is TGCGCCAGCAGTCCCGGGACAGGGGACGCTTCGAATGAGCAGTTCTTC.